Presented here are 25 T cell receptor beta chains from one specimen sequenced in a study of response to subunit inactivated influenza vaccine. TCRdb itself ran the RT-PCR reads through MiXCR, one entry per CDR3 protein. This table holds around 540,000 distinct CDR3 sequences, around 11% found once. The material was PBMCs from blood, obtained on the day of vaccination. Source of these receptors: a man aged 50 or older who received an inactivated influenza vaccine.

This clonotype has a handful of counts. The rearrangement joins TRBV7-2 to TRBJ1-6; 9 bases are a match to TRBD1. The CDR3 has 15 residues. Germline CDR1 is SGHTA and CDR2 is FQGNSA. The ends lost 2 bases at V and 10 bases at J; junction bases unmatched: 6. The CDR3, as DNA: TGTGCCAGCAGCTTATATACAGGGGGCGAATCACCCCTCCACTTT. Its protein is CASSLYTGGESPLHF.

The chain joins TRBV29-1 to TRBJ2-7; possibly TRBD1 for D (5 bases). This CDR3 has 12 residues. The germline V gene encodes CDR1 SQVTM and CDR2 ANQGSEA. V was clipped by 6 bases and J by 3 bases, with 12 bases between them. This CDR3 reads CSVGKGVYEQYF. As DNA, the CDR3 is TGCAGCGTCGGAAAAGGGGTCTACGAGCAGTACTTC.

The rearrangement joins TRBV20-1 to TRBJ1-6; unclear D gene. V shed 0 bases and J shed 7 bases, with 19 bases lying between them. The CDR3 is made up of 17 amino acids. Germline V gene data show CDR1 as DFQATT and CDR2 as SNEGSKA (reference sequence). CDR3 protein: CSARDREGSQFNSPLHF. The CDR3 DNA is TGCAGTGCTAGAGATAGAGAAGGCAGCCAGTTCAATTCACCCCTCCACTTT.

The chain combines TRBV12-3 or TRBV12-4 with TRBJ2-7, with 13 nucleotides matching TRBD2. The CDR3 totals 16 residues. Trimming cost V 4 bases and J 6 bases; bases outside gene matches: 9. The CDR3 here is CASSSPQTSGRSEQYF. CDR3 sequence (DNA): TGTGCCAGCAGTTCCCCCCAGACTAGCGGGAGGAGCGAGCAGTACTTC.

About this clonotype: Germline and junction disagree at one end, which may indicate a read error. V is TRBV6-5 and J is TRBJ2-7; the D gene is possibly TRBD2 (7 bases). Germline values: CDR1 MNHEY, CDR2 SVGAGI. The CDR3 covers 16 residues. In DNA form, the CDR3 reads TGTGCCAGCAGCTACTCGGGGAGGGGGGTGAGGGCCGAGCAGTACTTC. Translation gives CASSYSGRGVRAEQYF.

On this clonotype itself: A much larger clone lies a single base off, so this may be a read error. The genes are TRBV29-1 and TRBJ1-1; tentative D call: TRBD1 (5 bases). Germline V gives CDR1 SQVTM, CDR2 ANQGSEA. The CDR3 extends over 13 amino acids. This chain's CDR3 is CSVEGRRNTKAFF. The CDR3 DNA sequence: TGCAGCGTGGAGGGGCGGAGGAACACTAAAGCTTTCTTT. The variable domain in full, with the rest retrieved from reference TRBV29-1 and TRBJ1-1, is SAVISQKPSRDICQRGTSLTIQCQVDSQVTMMFWYRQQPGQSLTLIATANQGSEATYESGFVIDKFPISRPNLTFSTLTVSNMSPEDSSIYLCSVEGRRNTKAFFGQGTRLTVV.

This clonotype has a count of ten or more. The V gene is TRBV6-5, the J gene TRBJ1-6, with D maybe TRBD1 (6 bases). The CDR3 covers 16 residues. V lost 3 bases to trimming and J lost 3 bases, with 12 bases between them. CDR1 and CDR2 (germline): MNHEY, SVGAGI. The CDR3 nucleotides read TGTGCCAGCAGTTATTCAGGGGTCTTCTATAATTCACCCCTCCACTTT. Protein: CASSYSGVFYNSPLHF.

The sample holds a few counts of this clonotype. The CDR3 here is CASSSRTSGGETQYF. CDR3 sequence (DNA): TGTGCCAGCAGCTCCCGGACTAGCGGGGGAGAGACCCAGTACTTC. The V and J genes are TRBV7-9 and TRBJ2-5, with 13 bases identical to TRBD2. CDR1 is SEHNR and CDR2 is FQNEAQ in the germline V gene (reference sequence). The trim removed 4 bases at V and 4 bases at J, leaving 3 bases unmatched. The CDR3 totals 15 residues.

There are a few counts of this clonotype. The chain employs TRBV12-3 or TRBV12-4 and TRBJ2-1, with a tentative D call TRBD2 (6 bases). This CDR3 spans 16 amino acids. Trimming took off 8 bases at V and 0 bases at J, with 17 bases between the two ends. CDR3 nucleotide sequence: TGTGCCAGCTCTGAGTGGCGGGGCCCCTCCTACAATGAGCAGTTCTTC. It translates to CASSEWRGPSYNEQFF.

The V and J genes are TRBV20-1 and TRBJ2-3; D ambiguous. Trimming pared 3 bases from V and 4 bases from J, leaving 17 bases between. This CDR3 spans 15 amino acids. From germline, CDR1 is DFQATT and CDR2 SNEGSKA (reference sequence). The CDR3 DNA sequence: TGCAGTGCTAGCGCTGGATCTGGAGAAGCAGATACGCAGTATTTT. Amino acid sequence: CSASAGSGEADTQYF.

About this clonotype itself: Because the CDR3 is missing its conserved closing phenylalanine or tryptophan, this is likely a read error. This chain uses TRBV7-9 with TRBJ2-5; D not resolved. The germline V gene has CDR1 SEHNR and CDR2 FQNEAQ (reference sequence). The CDR3 spans 10 residues. The V end was cut by 5 bases, the J end by 5 bases, with 3 bases between. The CDR3 coding sequence is TGTGCCAGCAGCCGCGAGACCCAGTACTAC. Its translation is CASSRETQYY.

The gene calls are TRBV12-3 or TRBV12-4 and TRBJ2-7; D possibly uses TRBD1 or TRBD2 (5 bases each). The CDR3 is made up of 15 amino acids. The ends were cut back, 6 bases at V and 1 base at J, with 16 bases in the middle. The CDR3 DNA is TGTGCCAGCAGCATGACCTGGGACGGGTCCTACGAGCAGTACTTC. It yields the protein CASSMTWDGSYEQYF.

V gene TRBV6-1 combines with J gene TRBJ2-5, with D perhaps matching TRBD2 (6 bases). There are 14 residues in the CDR3. Germline V CDR1 and CDR2: MNHNS, SASEGT. V lost 9 bases and J 5 bases, leaving 19 bases between the germline ends. CDR3: CASTKSGSLETQYF. The CDR3 DNA sequence: TGTGCCAGTACGAAGTCCGGGAGTCTTGAGACCCAGTACTTC.

This chain uses TRBV4-1 with TRBJ2-3; D is tentatively TRBD1 or TRBD2 (5 bases each). V was shortened by 3 bases and J by 2 bases, with 21 bases between the two germline ends. Germline CDR1 and CDR2: MGHRA and YSYEKL. The length of the CDR3 is 18 residues. CDR3 nucleotides: TGCGCCAGCAGCCAGCATGGGGCCGTGACTGGACTCACAGATACGCAGTATTTT. This gives the protein CASSQHGAVTGLTDTQYF.

V is TRBV7-2 and J is TRBJ2-3; tentatively, D is TRBD1 (6 bases). The V and J ends lost 4 bases and 8 bases respectively, with 16 bases between them. The germline V gene encodes CDR1 SGHTA and CDR2 FQGNSA. This CDR3 contains 14 residues. CDR3 in amino acids: CASSSTVRDTTQYF. CDR3 DNA sequence: TGTGCCAGCAGCTCGACGGTCAGGGACACTACGCAGTATTTT.

V and J are TRBV18 and TRBJ2-5, with a possible D match to TRBD2 (5 bases). Looked up from germline, CDR1 is KGHSH and CDR2 is LQKENI. The ends were cut back, 6 bases at V and 1 base at J, with 12 bases in the middle. CDR3 length: 14 amino acids. In DNA form, the CDR3 reads TGTGCCAGCTCCAACCGGGAAGGCCAAGAGACCCAGTACTTC. Its protein is CASSNREGQETQYF.

The rearrangement uses TRBV11-1 and TRBJ2-2, with TRBD2 identical over 10 bases. Germline CDR1 SGHAT, CDR2 FQDESV (reference sequence). The ends lost 5 bases at V and 6 bases at J; junction bases unmatched: 18. The CDR3 runs 19 residues. The CDR3 sequence: CASSLPGAGGPYFAGELFF. Here the CDR3 DNA reads TGTGCCAGCAGCCTCCCCGGAGCGGGGGGGCCTTATTTTGCCGGGGAGCTGTTTTTT.

This chain connects TRBV18 to TRBJ1-1; weak D call: TRBD1 (6 bases). Trimming removed 2 bases from V and 8 bases from J, with 9 bases in between. In germline, CDR1 is KGHSH, CDR2 LQKENI. This CDR3 region has 12 residues. CDR3 in DNA: TGTGCCAGCTCACCAAATGGACAGGAAGCTTTCTTT. Its translation: CASSPNGQEAFF.

This clonotype was seen more than once but under ten times. The CDR3 is CASSLAFNSPLHF. DNA for the CDR3: TGTGCCAGCAGCTTAGCCTTTAATTCACCCCTCCACTTT. The chain links TRBV7-6 to TRBJ1-6, with D hard to call. Trimming left V 0 bases short and J 6 bases short, with 3 bases between. CDR3 length equals 13 residues. Per germline, CDR1 SGHVS and CDR2 FNYEAQ.

In this sample, this clonotype turned up many times. V is TRBV4-3 and J is TRBJ2-3; 7 bases align to TRBD1. Per germline, CDR1 LGHNA and CDR2 YSLEER. V trimming: 0 bases; J trimming: 4 bases; junction bases outside the gene matches: 7. The CDR3 runs 16 residues. CDR3 protein: CASSQDRTGVADTQYF. In nucleotides, the CDR3 is TGCGCCAGCAGCCAAGATAGAACAGGGGTGGCAGATACGCAGTATTTT.

Ten or more counts support this clonotype. This sequence joins TRBV12-3 or TRBV12-4 and TRBJ2-2; D is unresolved. This CDR3 contains 13 residues. Trimming stripped 5 bases from V and 1 base from J, with 5 bases between. The CDR3 sequence is CASSDRNTGELFF. For the CDR3, the DNA is TGTGCCAGCAGTGATCGGAACACCGGGGAGCTGTTTTTT.

This clonotype showed up many times. The gene calls are TRBV6-1 and TRBJ2-1, with D possibly being TRBD1 (5 bases). The CDR3 runs to 14 residues. CDR1 is MNHNS, CDR2 SASEGT, per germline. V gave up 4 bases and J gave up 3 bases, with 10 bases separating them. In DNA, the CDR3 is TGTGCCAGCAGTGGACGACAGCGCTACAATGAGCAGTTCTTC. Translation: CASSGRQRYNEQFF.

This clonotype was counted between two and nine times. The J gene is TRBJ2-7, the V gene TRBV20-1, with 10 bases identical to TRBD2. There are 14 residues in the CDR3. CDR1 and CDR2 from the germline V gene are DFQATT and SNEGSKA (reference sequence). With 6 bases clipped from V and 2 bases from J, the junction kept 7 bases outside the gene matches. The CDR3 sequence is CSATLAGAAYEQYF. The CDR3 DNA is TGCAGTGCAACTCTAGCGGGGGCCGCCTACGAGCAGTACTTC.

In this sample, this clonotype turned up a few times. This chain connects TRBV5-1 to TRBJ2-5, with TRBD1 matching 9 bases. Germline trimming cut 3 bases from V and 1 base from J; bases unmatched to any gene: 4. CDR3 size: 15 residues. Germline V CDR1 and CDR2: SGHRS, YFSETQ. The CDR3 nucleotides read TGCGCCAGCAGCTCCGGGACAGGGTTCCAAGAGACCCAGTACTTC. This encodes CASSSGTGFQETQYF.

This clonotype was detected ten times or more. The rearrangement uses TRBV12-3 or TRBV12-4 and TRBJ2-4; D might be TRBD2 (6 bases). This CDR3 comprises 16 residues. The germline V and J ends were trimmed by 6 bases and 1 base, with 16 bases remaining between them. CDR3 sequence reads: CASSTLLEGAKNIQYF. CDR3 coding DNA: TGTGCCAGCAGCACTCTTTTGGAGGGGGCCAAAAACATTCAGTACTTC.